This T cell receptor beta chain derives from a study of blood T cell repertoires in COVID-19. Study summary: Acute and convalescent COVID-19 specimens originated in the United States, Italy and Spain. The cDNA or gDNA used as material had been derived from T cells, B-cell-depleted T cells, or PBMCs.

In the study's own analysis: Amplification of reference gene primers was used by the study to estimate nucleated cell counts. TCRdb's copy holds only in-frame clones and misses some; the assay was immunoSEQ multiplex PCR. V and J calls and clone size are given by that table; D and trimming were obtained from the DNA. In the table there are more than 150,000 clones, roughly 87% of which are singletons. There are 16 residues in the CDR3. V lost 0 bases and J 0 bases, leaving 9 bases between the germline ends. Germline CDR1 is SGHDN and CDR2 is FVKESK. The material sequenced was PBMCs or T cells enriched from blood (not recorded which). The rearrangement joins TRBV14 to TRBJ1-3, with D possibly TRBD1 on 5 matching bases. The source of this sequence is a woman aged 45-59 years who had recovered from COVID-19. The CDR3 coding sequence is TGTGCCAGCAGCCAAGAAGCAGGGCCCTCTGGAAACACCATATATTTT. This encodes CASSQEAGPSGNTIYF.